This TCR beta chain comes out of a study of blood T cell repertoires in COVID-19. Study overall: Samples representing acute and convalescent COVID-19 were sourced from the United States, Italy and Spain. PBMCs, B-cell-depleted T cells, or T cells were the source of the cDNA or gDNA that made up the material.

Germline CDR1 and CDR2: SGHRS and YFSETQ. The CDR3 consists of 16 residues. Trimming cost V 4 bases and J 2 bases; bases outside gene matches: 12. In the original analysis: Reference gene primer amplification gave nucleated cell count estimates. Libraries were prepared by immunoSEQ multiplex PCR; TCRdb keeps only in-frame clonotypes and omits some of them. V, J and clone size are taken as reported in that table, and D and trimming were inferred from the DNA itself. The table shows more than 200,000 clones, with approximately 86% occurring only once. The chain carries TRBV5-1 and TRBJ2-7, with 7 bases matching TRBD1. This receptor was identified in a man aged 30-40 years with active or convalescent COVID-19. Sequences were obtained from peripheral blood. DNA of the CDR3: TGCGCCAGCAGCAAATCGGGGACAGTGAAAACCTACGAGCAGTACTTC. This gives the protein CASSKSGTVKTYEQYF.